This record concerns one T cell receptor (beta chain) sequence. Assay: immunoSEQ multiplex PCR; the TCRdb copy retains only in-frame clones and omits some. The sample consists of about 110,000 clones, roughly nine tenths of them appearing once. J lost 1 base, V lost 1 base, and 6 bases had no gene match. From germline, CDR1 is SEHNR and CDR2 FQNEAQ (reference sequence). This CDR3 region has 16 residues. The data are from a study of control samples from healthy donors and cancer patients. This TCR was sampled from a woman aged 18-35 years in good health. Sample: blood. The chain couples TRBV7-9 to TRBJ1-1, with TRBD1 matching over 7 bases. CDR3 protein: CASSLVGGDRNTEAFF. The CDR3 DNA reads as TGTGCCAGCAGCTTAGTAGGGGGGGACAGGAACACTGAAGCTTTCTTT.